This TCR beta chain was identified in a study of blood T cell repertoires in COVID-19. Study in general: Specimens from acute and convalescent COVID-19 originated in the United States, Italy and Spain. Nucleic acid was either cDNA or gDNA, and it came from T cells, B-cell-depleted T cells, or PBMCs.

Assay used: immunoSEQ multiplex PCR; TCRdb lists only in-frame clones, some missing. Of under 300,000 clones detected, around 90% appear once; the ten largest clones hold roughly 0.79%. V was clipped by 6 bases and J by 0 bases; unmatched bases: 9. Germline-derived CDR1 and CDR2 are ENHRY and SYGVKD. CDR3 length equals 16 residues. Sequenced: peripheral blood. This clonotype originated in a man aged 30 to 45 with COVID-19, enrolled during active disease. V is TRBV10-3 and J is TRBJ1-2; TRBD1 matches at 8 bases. CDR3 amino acids: CAISFGQGRTNYGYTF. CDR3 sequence (DNA): TGTGCCATCAGCTTCGGACAGGGTCGGACTAACTATGGCTACACCTTC.